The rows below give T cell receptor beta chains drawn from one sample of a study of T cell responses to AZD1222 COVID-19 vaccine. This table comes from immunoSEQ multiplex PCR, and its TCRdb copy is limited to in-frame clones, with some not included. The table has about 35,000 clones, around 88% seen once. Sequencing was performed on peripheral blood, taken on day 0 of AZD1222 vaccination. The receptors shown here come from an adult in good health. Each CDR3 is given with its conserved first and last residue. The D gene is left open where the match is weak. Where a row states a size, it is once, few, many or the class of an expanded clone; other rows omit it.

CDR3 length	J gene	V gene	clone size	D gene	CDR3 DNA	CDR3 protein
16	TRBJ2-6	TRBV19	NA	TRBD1	TGTGCCAGCAGCACAGGGGGCGCGTCCGGGGCCAACGTCCTGACTTTC	CASSTGGASGANVLTF
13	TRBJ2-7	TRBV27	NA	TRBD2	TGTGCCAGCAGTTTTTTAGGGGAGGGTGAGCAGTACTTC	CASSFLGEGEQYF
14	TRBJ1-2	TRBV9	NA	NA	TGTGCCAGCAGCGCCTCACAGGGTATCGGCGGCTACACCTTC	CASSASQGIGGYTF
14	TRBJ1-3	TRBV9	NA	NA	TGTGCCAGCAGCTTTGGGAGCTCTGGAAACACCATATATTTT	CASSFGSSGNTIYF
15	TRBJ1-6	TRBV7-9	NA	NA	TGTGCCAGCAGCTTAGGAGGGAACGGGAATTCACCCCTCCACTTT	CASSLGGNGNSPLHF
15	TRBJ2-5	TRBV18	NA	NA	TGTGCCAGCTCTACCAGTATCGGAAAGGAAGAGACCCAGTACTTC	CASSTSIGKEETQYF
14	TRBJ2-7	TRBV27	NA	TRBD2	TGTGCCAGCAGCCGCACGGGGGGAGGGTATGGGGTCTACTTC	CASSRTGGGYGVYF
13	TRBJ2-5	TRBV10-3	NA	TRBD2	TGTGCCATCAGCTTAGCGGGAGAAGAGACCCAGTACTTC	CAISLAGEETQYF
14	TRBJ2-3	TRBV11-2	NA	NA	TGTGCCAGCAGCTTCATGGGGGTCACAGATACGCAGTATTTT	CASSFMGVTDTQYF
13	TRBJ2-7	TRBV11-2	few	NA	TGTGCCAGCAGCTTCGGTATGGAGTACGAGCAGTACTTC	CASSFGMEYEQYF
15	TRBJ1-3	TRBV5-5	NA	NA	TGTGCCAGCAGCTCGACAGGACTTCGTGGAAACACCATATATTTT	CASSSTGLRGNTIYF
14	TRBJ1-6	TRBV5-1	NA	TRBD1	TGCGCCAGTGGACAGGGGGCTTTGAATTCACCCCTCCACTTT	CASGQGALNSPLHF
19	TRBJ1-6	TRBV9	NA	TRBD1	TGTGCCAGCAACATGGGGCCCGGGACAGGGAACACCTATAATTCACCCCTCCACTTT	CASNMGPGTGNTYNSPLHF
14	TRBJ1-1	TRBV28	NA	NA	TGTGCCAGCAGTTTCCCCCGGGGAAGCACTGAAGCTTTCTTT	CASSFPRGSTEAFF
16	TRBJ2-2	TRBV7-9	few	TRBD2	TGTGCCAGCAGCTCGGGGACTAGCGGGAACACCGGGGAGCTGTTTTTT	CASSSGTSGNTGELFF
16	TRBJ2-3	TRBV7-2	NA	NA	TGTGCCAGCAGCTTAGCGGGCACGTCTGGCGCAGATACGCAGTATTTT	CASSLAGTSGADTQYF
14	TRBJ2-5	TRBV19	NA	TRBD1	TGTGCCAGTAGTACCCAGGGGGCCGGGGAGACCCAGTACTTC	CASSTQGAGETQYF
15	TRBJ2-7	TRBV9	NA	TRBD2	TGTGCCAGCAGCGTAGACGGGAGGGGGGCCTACGAGCAGTACTTC	CASSVDGRGAYEQYF
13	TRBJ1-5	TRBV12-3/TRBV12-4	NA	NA	TGTGCCAGCAGTTTATATAGCAATCAGCCCCAGCATTTT	CASSLYSNQPQHF
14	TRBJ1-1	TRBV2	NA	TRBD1	TGTGCCAGCAGAAAGACAGGGCTGCACACTGAAGCTTTCTTT	CASRKTGLHTEAFF
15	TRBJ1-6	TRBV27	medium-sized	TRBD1	TGTGCCAGCAGTTTATCTGGGACAGGGAACTCACCCCTCCACTTT	CASSLSGTGNSPLHF
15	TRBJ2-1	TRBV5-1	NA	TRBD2	TGCGCCAGCAGCGGACGGACTAGCGGGGGAAATGAGCAGTTCTTC	CASSGRTSGGNEQFF
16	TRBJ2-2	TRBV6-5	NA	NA	TGTGCCAGCAGTTACTCGGAAAGGGCGAACACCGGGGAGCTGTTTTTT	CASSYSERANTGELFF
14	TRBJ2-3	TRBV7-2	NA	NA	TGTGCCAGCAGCCTGGGGACTTCCCCAGATACGCAGTATTTT	CASSLGTSPDTQYF
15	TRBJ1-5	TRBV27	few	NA	TGTGCCAGCAGTCCAGGACAGTCCCCCAATCAGCCCCAGCATTTT	CASSPGQSPNQPQHF
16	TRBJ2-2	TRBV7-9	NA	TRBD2	TGTGCCAGCAGCTCACTGACTAGCGGGAGTACCCGGGAGCTGTTTTTT	CASSSLTSGSTRELFF
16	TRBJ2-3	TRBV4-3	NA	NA	TGCGCCAGCAGCCAAGATGCGGGACAGAACACAGATACGCAGTATTTT	CASSQDAGQNTDTQYF
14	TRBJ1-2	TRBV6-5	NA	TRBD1	TGTGCCAGCCGGACCTCGGACAGGTCCTATGGCTACACCTTC	CASRTSDRSYGYTF
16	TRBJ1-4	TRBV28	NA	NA	TGTGCCAGCAGTTTCACCGACAGCCTCACTAATGAAAAACTGTTTTTT	CASSFTDSLTNEKLFF
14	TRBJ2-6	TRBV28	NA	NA	TGTGCCAGCAACAGGTATTCTGGGGCCAACGTCCTGACTTTC	CASNRYSGANVLTF
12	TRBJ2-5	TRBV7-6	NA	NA	TGTGCCAGCAGCTTCGGTCAAGAGACCCAGTACTTC	CASSFGQETQYF
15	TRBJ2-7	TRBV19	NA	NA	TGTGCCAGTAGTCTGGGCGCCCCCTTTTCCTACGAGCAGTACTTC	CASSLGAPFSYEQYF
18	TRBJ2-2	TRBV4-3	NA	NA	TGCGCCAGCAGAGCCCGGGTAGGGGGTGGATCGAACACCGGGGAGCTGTTTTTT	CASRARVGGGSNTGELFF
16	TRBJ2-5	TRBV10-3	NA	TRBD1	TGTGCCATCAGTGAGTCGAAAGGGACAGTCCAAGAGACCCAGTACTTC	CAISESKGTVQETQYF
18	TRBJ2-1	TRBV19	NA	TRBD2	TGTGCCAGTAGTATAGCCCCGCTAGCGGGGGGCGGCTACAATGAGCAGTTCTTC	CASSIAPLAGGGYNEQFF
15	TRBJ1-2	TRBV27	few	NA	TGTGCCAGCAGTCCTTTGCCAGGGTTTAACTATGGCTACACCTTC	CASSPLPGFNYGYTF
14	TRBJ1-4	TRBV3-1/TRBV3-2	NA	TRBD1	TGTGCCAGCAGCAGACAGGGGAAGAATGAAAAACTGTTTTTT	CASSRQGKNEKLFF
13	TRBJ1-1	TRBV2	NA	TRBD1	TGTGCCAGCCGGACAGGGGTTAACACTGAAGCTTTCTTT	CASRTGVNTEAFF
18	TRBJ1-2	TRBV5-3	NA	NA	TGTGCCAGAAGCTCTTACACAGGGATTAGCCGGCTAGGCTATGGCTACACCTTC	CARSSYTGISRLGYGYTF
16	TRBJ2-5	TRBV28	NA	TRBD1	TGTGCCAGCAGTCCGGCTCAGGGGGCGGTAGTAGAGACCCAGTACTTC	CASSPAQGAVVETQYF
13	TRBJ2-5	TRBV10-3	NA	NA	TGTGCCACCTCCAGGGGTGTTGGAGAGACCCAGTACTTC	CATSRGVGETQYF
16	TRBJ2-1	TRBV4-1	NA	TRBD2	TGCGCCAGCAGCCAGCCCGGGGGGGCCTCCTACAATGAGCAGTTCTTC	CASSQPGGASYNEQFF